This T cell receptor beta chain was identified during a study of regulatory T cells in long-lasting Graves disease. This clonotype was counted at least ten times. The antigen is not known. Regarding time point: newly diagnosed GD, antithyroid drugs for less than 3 months. Preparation of the TCR library used RNA extracted from PBMCs. This CDR3 contains 15 residues. V lost 0 bases to trimming and J lost 7 bases, with 10 bases between them. Germline CDR1 is SGHTA and CDR2 is FQGNSA. Study-level points and caveats: Newly diagnosed disease favored TRBV20-1 and TRBJ2-1 over persistent disease.

Researchers made TCR beta libraries by using iRepertoire HTBI primers and running Arm-PCR on CDR3 regions. MiXCR, run by TCRdb on the multiplex PCR reads, gives a single entry per CDR3 protein. The data contain approximately 360,000 distinct CDR3 sequences, roughly 12% of them singletons. The sample also formed part of further work on T cells in Graves' hyperthyroidism and ophthalmopathy. As reported in that work: The study used the HTBI primer set for a first-round RT-PCR of the TCR CDR3.

This sequence joins TRBV7-2 and TRBJ1-6, with TRBD1 as a possible D gene (5 bases). The sequencing here drew on peripheral blood mononuclear cells (PBMCs), taken at new diagnosis, from a patient treated with antithyroid drugs. The sequence came from a woman aged 18-29 years with Graves disease. The CDR3 protein is CASSLAAGLNSPLHF. The CDR3 DNA is TGTGCCAGCAGCTTAGCGGCAGGGTTAAATTCACCCCTCCACTTT. The full variable domain, rest sourced from reference TRBV7-2 and TRBJ1-6, is GAGVSQSPSNKVTEKGKDVELRCDPISGHTALYWYRQSLGQGLEFLIYFQGNSAPDKSGLPSDRFSAERTGGSVSTLTIQRTQQEDSAVYLCASSLAAGLNSPLHFGNGTRLTVT.